This T cell receptor (beta chain) is from a study of naive and memory T cell subsets. General observations from the study: In CD4 and CD8 cells, diversity dropped from naive through EMRA. Especially in CD8 cells, naive repertoires contained a few larger clonotypes, possibly CD45RA-re-expressing memory cells. Naive and memory repertoire findings lacked a ground truth for validation.

CD4+ T cell IFNgamma after overnight CMV lysate exposure gave donor CMV status. This clonotype has just a few counts. No antigen is known for it. Both TRBC1 and TRBC2 were covered by a beta constant-region primer of two equimolar oligonucleotides. The ligated cDNA underwent four PCR rounds using SP2 and nested alpha and beta constant-region primers. One entry per CDR3 protein, called by TCRdb with MiXCR from the UMI-ligation and nested PCR reads. This table has roughly 150,000 distinct CDR3 sequences, 22% appearing once. V shed 5 bases, J shed 2 bases, and the junction held 5 bases outside the gene matches. This CDR3 has 14 amino acids. Germline CDR1 reads MNHEY; CDR2 reads SMNVEV (reference sequence).

The clonotype was recovered from a human donor in good health. The J gene is TRBJ2-7, the V gene TRBV27, with TRBD1 matching 8 bases. Sequenced input: naive CD4+ T cells from blood. The CDR3: CASSRTGSPYEQYF. The CDR3 DNA reads TGTGCCAGCAGTCGGACAGGGAGTCCCTACGAGCAGTACTTC.